This passage covers 16 T cell receptor beta chains from one sample sequenced in a study of glioma-infiltrating T cells. TCR alpha and beta CDR3 regions were amplified from RNA using iRepertoire nested multiplex PCR. TCRdb reanalysed the multiplex PCR reads using MiXCR and keeps one entry per CDR3 protein. The table shows approximately 120,000 distinct CDR3 sequences, with roughly 23% occurring only once. The source material was glioma tissue, nonneoplastic brain tissue, or PBMCs (not recorded which). The receptor set was obtained from a human donor with low-grade glioma or glioblastoma, undergoing nonglioma brain surgery, or in good health (not recorded which).

This clonotype was counted ten times or more. The rearrangement joins TRBV7-2 to TRBJ2-1; D is undetermined. Germline V gene data show CDR1 as SGHTA and CDR2 as FQGNSA. V shed 0 bases and J shed 7 bases, with 7 bases lying between them. The CDR3 has 13 amino acids. CDR3 amino acids: CASSLAYANEQFF. The CDR3 DNA reads as TGTGCCAGCAGCTTAGCGTATGCTAATGAGCAGTTCTTC.

In its sample, this clonotype was seen many times. The chain combines TRBV7-8 with TRBJ2-2; D is ambiguous. The CDR3 has 15 residues. Germline V gene lookup returns CDR1 SGHVS and CDR2 FQNEAQ. V lost 2 bases to trimming and J lost 4 bases, with 11 bases between them. This CDR3 reads CASSLLSASTGELFF. In DNA, the CDR3 is TGTGCCAGCAGCTTACTGTCTGCTAGCACCGGGGAGCTGTTTTTT.

In its sample, this clonotype was seen many times. J is TRBJ1-1 and V is TRBV6-1; D not resolved. Germline loops: CDR1 MNHNS, CDR2 SASEGT. CDR3 length equals 14 residues. V shed 6 bases and J shed 5 bases, with 16 bases lying between them. CDR3 DNA: TGTGCCAGCAGCCGCGGCGGGTCGATTACTGAAGCTTTCTTT. It is translated as CASSRGGSITEAFF.

This clonotype showed up just a few times. CDR3 in DNA: TGTGCCAGCAGCTTAACACGGGAGGAACAGTTCTTC. It is translated as CASSLTREEQFF. This chain links TRBV13 with TRBJ2-1; 7 bases are shared with TRBD2. Losses at the gene ends were 2 bases for V and 13 bases for J; bases not matched to a gene: 5. CDR1 is PRHDT, CDR2 FYEKMQ, per germline (reference sequence). The CDR3 covers 12 residues.

This clonotype came up many times. The chain couples TRBV2 to TRBJ1-2; TRBD1 is a possible D gene (6 bases). The germline CDR1 and CDR2 sequences are SNHLY and FYNNEI. The V and J ends lost 1 base and 0 bases respectively, with 15 bases between them. The CDR3 runs 17 residues. CDR3 coding DNA: TGTGCCAGCAGTGAAGGAGGCAGGGGTGGGGCTAACTATGGCTACACCTTC. Residues: CASSEGGRGGANYGYTF. The full variable domain, with the rest looked up from reference TRBV2 and TRBJ1-2, is EPEVTQTPSHQVTQMGQEVILRCVPISNHLYFYWYRQILGQKVEFLVSFYNNEISEKSEIFDDQFSVERPDGSNFTLKIRSTKLEDSAMYFCASSEGGRGGANYGYTFGSGTRLTVV.

In its sample, this clonotype was seen once. This sequence may be a read error, since a much larger clone differs from it by one base. This chain joins TRBV29-1 and TRBJ1-1; TRBD1 agrees at 7 bases. This CDR3 is built from 14 residues. Trimming cost V 3 bases and J 6 bases; bases outside gene matches: 10. Germline V CDR1 and CDR2: SQVTM, ANQGSEA. The CDR3 sequence is CSVDRLQGDSEAFF. CDR3 in DNA: TGCAGCGTTGATAGGTTGCAGGGGGACTCTGAAGCTTTCTTT.

This clonotype was observed at least ten times. The V and J genes are TRBV6-2 or TRBV6-3 and TRBJ2-1; TRBD2 matches at 7 bases. Germline CDR1 MNHEY, CDR2 SVGEGT. This CDR3 has 16 amino acids. V was clipped by 2 bases and J by 7 bases; unmatched bases: 11. This CDR3 reads CASSYGTGGLSNEQFF. As DNA, the CDR3 is TGTGCCAGCAGTTACGGGACGGGAGGACTGAGTAATGAGCAGTTCTTC.

CDR3: CAWSVSGQGNQPQHF. CDR3 nucleotide sequence: TGTGCCTGGAGTGTATCGGGACAGGGAAATCAGCCCCAGCATTTT. The V gene is TRBV30, the J gene TRBJ1-5; 9 nucleotides line up with TRBD1. J was trimmed by 4 bases and V by 0 bases; bases with no gene match: 4. The CDR3 has 15 residues. Germline V gene data show CDR1 as GTSNPN and CDR2 as SVGIG (reference sequence).

About this clonotype: This clone may be a read error of a much larger clone one base away. DNA of the CDR3: TGTGCCAGAAGCCAATGGTATAGCACGGGGACAACTAATGAAAAACTGTTTTTT. Encoded protein: CARSQWYSTGTTNEKLFF. J is TRBJ1-4 and V is TRBV3-1; D is undetermined. The CDR3 is 18 amino acids. Germline V gene lookup returns CDR1 LGHDT and CDR2 YNNKEL (reference sequence).

This clonotype was recorded many times. The chain recombines TRBV4-3 with TRBJ2-1, with D perhaps TRBD2 (5 bases). Trimming stripped 1 base from V and 6 bases from J, with 10 bases between. This CDR3 contains 14 residues. CDR1 and CDR2 (germline): LGHNA, YSLEER. The CDR3 nucleotides read TGCGCCAGCAGCCAAGGCGAGGCGGGCAATGAGCAGTTCTTC. Its protein product is CASSQGEAGNEQFF.

In this sample, this clonotype turned up many times. The chain joins TRBV25-1 to TRBJ2-3; 11 bases are shared with TRBD1. Germline V CDR1 and CDR2: MGHDK, SYGVNS. V gave up 0 bases and J gave up 3 bases; unmatched junction bases: 2. The CDR3 runs 16 residues. The CDR3 DNA follows: TGTGCCAGCAGTGAATACGGGACAGGGGGTACAGATACGCAGTATTTT. Its protein is CASSEYGTGGTDTQYF.

At least ten counts were recorded for this clonotype. The V and J genes are TRBV20-1 and TRBJ1-1, with D perhaps TRBD1 (6 bases). The germline V gene encodes CDR1 DFQATT and CDR2 SNEGSKA (reference sequence). The CDR3 is 16 residues long. The V end lost 3 bases, the J end lost 2 bases, and 19 bases lay between the germline ends. The CDR3 is CSARDPIQGINTEAFF. The CDR3, as DNA: TGCAGTGCTAGGGACCCTATACAGGGAATTAACACTGAAGCTTTCTTT.

V and J are TRBV27 and TRBJ2-3; 8 nucleotides match TRBD2. The CDR3 spans 17 residues. CDR1 and CDR2 from the germline V gene are MNHEY and SMNVEV (reference sequence). CDR3 loop: CNRSFVVTGGPADTQYF. The DNA of the CDR3 is TGTAACCGCAGTTTTGTTGTGACGGGAGGGCCAGCAGATACGCAGTATTTT.

The CDR3 sequence: CASSFRDASSYNEQFF. The CDR3 coding sequence is TGTGCCAGCAGCTTCCGGGACGCAAGCTCCTACAATGAGCAGTTCTTC. The gene calls are TRBV5-8 and TRBJ2-1; TRBD1 or TRBD2 may be the D gene (5 bases each). This CDR3 contains 16 residues. Per germline, CDR1 SGHTS and CDR2 YDEGEE. V dropped 2 bases and J dropped 0 bases, with 12 bases sitting between them.

Concerning this clonotype itself: Being one base from a much bigger clone, this may be a read error. The V and J genes are TRBV14 and TRBJ1-4; D is uncertain. This CDR3 contains 16 residues. In germline, CDR1 is SGHDN, CDR2 FVKESK. Trimming stripped 1 base from V and 6 bases from J, with 15 bases between. In DNA, the CDR3 is TGTGCCAGCAGCCAAGGGGATGGCTTCGCTGATGAAAAACTGTTTTTT. Translation gives CASSQGDGFADEKLFF.

Comment on this clonotype: Given a much more abundant clone one base away, this may be a read error. The chain links TRBV7-2 to TRBJ2-7; no firm D call. There are 16 residues in the CDR3. In germline, CDR1 is SGHTA, CDR2 FQGNSA. CDR3 in DNA: TGTGCCAGCAGCAGGTTCGGGCAGACCTCGTCCTGCGAGCAGTACTTC. Translation gives CASSRFGQTSSCEQYF.